This entry lists 32 T cell receptor beta chains sequenced from one sample in a study of metastatic and nonmetastatic thyroid tumors. Every patient underwent thyroid surgery untreated. MiXCR reprocessed the PCR reads for TCRdb. The sample lists approximately 8,000 clones, 26% occurring once. The sample taken for sequencing was adjacent normal tissue. These receptors originate from a female donor with papillary thyroid cancer or a benign thyroid nodule (not recorded which). Some clones in this sample may be carry-over from other donors' samples.

This clone was found many times. One junction end disagrees with the germline gene, perhaps due to a read error. Other DNA variants within this sample encode the same CDR3. CDR3 DNA sequence: TGCGCCAGCAGTCGGACAGGGAACAATGAGCAGTTCTTC. Encoded protein: CASSRTGNNEQFF. The chain uses TRBV6-1 and TRBJ2-1, with 8 bases aligning to TRBD1. The CDR3 runs 13 residues. Germline CDR1 MNHNS, CDR2 SASEGT.

This clone is large in the sample. The chain combines TRBV10-1 with TRBJ1-3; unclear D gene. Trimming cost V 7 bases and J 0 bases, with 13 bases left between them. CDR3 length: 15 amino acids. Germline CDR1 WNHNN, CDR2 SYGVQD (reference sequence). The DNA of the CDR3 is TGCGCCAGCAAAAATCTGAGCCACTCTGGAAACACCATATATTTT. This gives the protein CASKNLSHSGNTIYF.

The genes are TRBV7-3 and TRBJ2-2, with D possibly matching TRBD1 (6 bases). The CDR3 has 14 residues. Trimming left V 3 bases short and J 6 bases short, with 11 bases between. Germline CDR1 reads SGHTA; CDR2 reads FQGTGA. CDR3 amino acids: CASSLGHAPGELFF. In nucleotides, the CDR3 is TGTGCCAGCAGCTTGGGACATGCCCCCGGGGAGCTGTTTTTT.

This clone was detected many times. A much larger clone lies one base from this, so it may be a read error. The J gene is TRBJ1-6, the V gene TRBV7-3; D is ambiguous. In germline, CDR1 is SGHTA, CDR2 FQGTGA. V shed 7 bases and J shed 5 bases, with 12 bases lying between them. The CDR3 has 14 residues. For the CDR3, the DNA is TGTGCCAGCAAGGCCGGATCCCATAATTCACCCCTCCACTTT. This sequence encodes CASKAGSHNSPLHF.

This clone was seen only a few times. The chain carries TRBV6-2 or TRBV6-3 and TRBJ1-3; a possible D gene is TRBD1 (5 bases). V shed 0 bases and J shed 4 bases, with 10 bases lying between them. This CDR3 spans 15 amino acids. Germline V lookup: CDR1 MNHEY, CDR2 SVGEGT. The CDR3 loop is CASSYSQGGGNTIYF. The CDR3 DNA sequence: TGTGCCAGCAGTTACTCGCAGGGTGGCGGAAACACCATATATTTT.

This sequence joins TRBV20-1 and TRBJ2-7, with 10 bases lining up with TRBD2. The CDR3 consists of 14 residues. V was clipped by 2 bases and J by 0 bases; unmatched bases: 1. Germline V CDR1 and CDR2: DFQATT, SNEGSKA (reference sequence). Here the CDR3 DNA reads TGCAGTGCTAGACTAGCGGGGGCCTCCTACGAGCAGTACTTC. Amino acid sequence: CSARLAGASYEQYF.

This clone is labeled as medium-sized. V and J are TRBV20-1 and TRBJ2-5, with no clear D. The germline V and J ends were trimmed by 2 bases and 5 bases, with 18 bases remaining between them. This CDR3 has 15 amino acids. CDR1 and CDR2 (germline): DFQATT, SNEGSKA (reference sequence). The CDR3 loop is CSARLSTDPRETQYF. The CDR3 region has the DNA TGCAGTGCTAGACTGAGTACGGACCCAAGGGAGACCCAGTACTTC.

This clone was recorded many times. J is TRBJ1-5 and V is TRBV28, with 8 bases fitting TRBD1. Trimming at V came to 6 bases and at J to 5 bases, leaving 9 bases not matched to a gene. The CDR3 covers 15 residues. Germline loops: CDR1 MDHEN, CDR2 SYDVKM. CDR3 amino acids: CASSDRGGGYQPQHF. The CDR3 DNA reads as TGTGCCAGCAGCGACAGGGGCGGCGGGTATCAGCCCCAGCATTTT.

By sample share, this clone is large (0.1 to 1%). The chain's CDR3 is CASSLRGFGDQPQHF. Here the CDR3 DNA reads TGTGCCAGCAGCTTAAGGGGTTTCGGGGATCAGCCCCAGCATTTT. J is TRBJ1-5 and V is TRBV13, with TRBD1 as a possible D gene (5 bases). CDR3 size: 15 residues. V lost 2 bases and J lost 5, with 13 bases in between. CDR1 and CDR2 from the germline V gene are PRHDT and FYEKMQ (reference sequence).

Here the CDR3 reads CASSFGGSDTQYF. The CDR3 DNA reads as TGTGCCAGCAGCTTCGGGGGCTCAGATACGCAGTATTTT. The chain couples TRBV7-3 to TRBJ2-3; tentatively, D is TRBD1 or TRBD2 (6 bases each). This CDR3 has 13 amino acids. V lost 3 bases and J lost 4, with 8 bases in between. Germline V gene data show CDR1 as SGHTA and CDR2 as FQGTGA.

By share, this clone ranks as medium-sized. The germline gene is not matched at one end of the junction; a read error may be the cause. This chain joins TRBV3-1 and TRBJ2-7; 16 bases line up with TRBD2. The CDR3 sequence is 13 residues long. Germline assignment: CDR1 LGHDT and CDR2 YNNKEL (reference sequence). CDR3 residues: CASSLGLAGGWHF. CDR3 DNA sequence: TGTGCCAGCAGCCTGGGACTAGCGGGGGGGTGGCACTTC.

The chain carries TRBV11-2 and TRBJ2-7, with D maybe TRBD2 (6 bases). This CDR3 spans 15 amino acids. V lost 4 bases to trimming and J lost 4 bases, with 17 bases between them. The germline CDR1 and CDR2 sequences are SGHAT and FQNNGV. The CDR3 coding sequence is TGTGCCAGCAGCTCCGTGTTGGACTACGGGTACGAGCAGTACTTC. Protein sequence: CASSSVLDYGYEQYF.

This clone is categorized as medium-sized. The chain carries TRBV7-2 and TRBJ2-7, with 11 nucleotides matching TRBD1. The CDR3 spans 16 residues. The germline V gene encodes CDR1 SGHTA and CDR2 FQGNSA. J was trimmed by 3 bases and V by 0 bases; bases with no gene match: 4. Here the CDR3 DNA reads TGTGCCAGCAGCTTAGCGCTGGGGACAGGGGGCTACGAGCAGTACTTC. This sequence encodes CASSLALGTGGYEQYF.

This clone occurred many times. The V call is TRBV28, the J call TRBJ1-5, with D unclear. This CDR3 has 15 amino acids. Germline V gives CDR1 MDHEN, CDR2 SYDVKM. Trimming removed 1 base from V and 1 base from J, with 8 bases in between. CDR3 residues: CASSLSRASNQPQHF. As DNA, the CDR3 is TGTGCCAGCAGTTTATCTCGGGCAAGCAATCAGCCCCAGCATTTT.

In the case of this clone: The conserved phenylalanine or tryptophan normally closing the CDR3 is absent here, so this likely arose from a read error. The chain has TRBV10-1 and TRBJ1-5; TRBD1 might be the D (5 bases). Germline V gives CDR1 WNHNN, CDR2 SYGVQD (reference sequence). This CDR3 is 14 amino acids long. CDR3 coding DNA: TGCGCCGGCAGTGAGTCAAGGGGAGATCAGCCCCAGCATCGT. Amino acids: CAGSESRGDQPQHR.

The chain couples TRBV6-1 to TRBJ2-1, with D possibly being TRBD2 (6 bases). V lost 2 bases to trimming and J lost 8 bases, with 19 bases between them. There are 16 residues in the CDR3. Germline loops: CDR1 MNHNS, CDR2 SASEGT. The CDR3 is CASSESTGGGQDEQFF. For the CDR3, the DNA is TGTGCCAGCAGTGAAAGCACAGGCGGAGGGCAAGATGAGCAGTTCTTC.

This clone is classed as medium-sized (0.01 to 0.1%). The gene calls are TRBV6-1 and TRBJ1-6; D possibly corresponds to TRBD1 (5 bases). V lost 6 bases and J 4 bases, leaving 10 bases between the germline ends. The CDR3 is made up of 14 amino acids. Germline V CDR1 and CDR2: MNHNS, SASEGT. CDR3 in amino acids: CASSAGPYNSPLHF. CDR3 nucleotides: TGTGCCAGCAGCGCGGGACCGTATAATTCACCCCTCCACTTT.

The V gene is TRBV6-2 or TRBV6-3, the J gene TRBJ2-5; perhaps D is TRBD1 or TRBD2 (5 bases each). CDR1 and CDR2 (germline): MNHEY, SVGEGT. Trimming stripped 2 bases from V and 5 bases from J, with 15 bases between. This CDR3 has 15 residues. The CDR3 is CASSYPRGVSETQYF. CDR3 DNA sequence: TGTGCCAGCAGTTACCCCCGGGGCGTCTCGGAGACCCAGTACTTC.

This clone was seen only a few times. The chain is built from TRBV2 and TRBJ2-2; 9 nucleotides match TRBD1. The CDR3 is 15 amino acids. From germline, CDR1 is SNHLY and CDR2 FYNNEI. The V segment lost 6 bases and the J segment 3 bases; nucleotides outside the gene matches: 5. This CDR3 is CASSYTGGHTGELFF. CDR3 sequence (DNA): TGTGCCAGCAGCTATACAGGGGGCCACACCGGGGAGCTGTTTTTT.

The chain recombines TRBV2 with TRBJ1-5; 7 positions match TRBD1. This CDR3 is built from 13 residues. J gave up 4 bases and V 6 bases, and 3 bases lay outside the gene matches. Per the germline V gene, CDR1 is SNHLY and CDR2 is FYNNEI. CDR3 sequence (DNA): TGTGCCAGCAGGGGACAGTCAAATCAGCCCCAGCATTTT. Residues: CASRGQSNQPQHF.

The chain joins TRBV20-1 to TRBJ1-1; D possibly corresponds to TRBD1 (6 bases). The CDR3 sequence is 12 residues long. Trimming shortened V by 5 bases and J by 5 bases, and 12 bases separated the two germline ends. The germline V gene has CDR1 DFQATT and CDR2 SNEGSKA (reference sequence). The CDR3: CSAPRGGTEAFF. The CDR3 DNA reads TGCAGTGCTCCCAGGGGTGGAACTGAAGCTTTCTTT.

This clone was observed a single time. The chain's CDR3 is CASSFSGQGYYEQYF. The CDR3 bases are TGTGCCAGCAGCTTCTCCGGACAGGGTTACTACGAGCAGTACTTC. The chain combines TRBV7-2 with TRBJ2-7; 8 positions agree with TRBD1. The germline CDR1 and CDR2 sequences are SGHTA and FQGNSA. The CDR3 extends over 15 amino acids. J lost 3 bases, V lost 3 bases, and 7 bases had no gene match.

This clone ranks as large. The same CDR3 is also encoded by other DNA sequences in this sample. The chain joins TRBV6-1 to TRBJ1-5, with 7 bases lining up with TRBD1. This CDR3 region has 14 residues. Unmatched junction bases numbered 9, after V lost 6 bases and J lost 7 bases. Germline CDR1 and CDR2: MNHNS and SASEGT. The chain's CDR3 is CASRDPTGNQPQHF. The CDR3 region has the DNA TGTGCCAGCAGAGACCCGACAGGGAACCAGCCCCAGCATTTT.

There are many counts of this clone. The V gene is TRBV30, the J gene TRBJ1-4, with no clear D. The germline V and J ends were trimmed by 1 base and 5 bases, with 8 bases remaining between them. CDR1 GTSNPN and CDR2 SVGIG come from the germline V gene (reference sequence). CDR3 length equals 13 residues. The CDR3 nucleotides read TGTGCCTGGAGTGAACAGCCGAATGAAAAACTGTTTTTT. Protein: CAWSEQPNEKLFF.

This clone qualifies as medium-sized. V is TRBV25-1 and J is TRBJ1-6; possibly TRBD1 for D (5 bases). V lost 10 bases, J lost 7 bases, and 14 bases lay in between. This CDR3 has 13 amino acids. Germline CDR1 MGHDK, CDR2 SYGVNS. In nucleotides, the CDR3 is TGTGCCACTGCCCAGGGAACAAATTCACCCCTCCACTTT. It is translated as CATAQGTNSPLHF.

In its sample, this clone ranks as medium-sized. The chain recombines TRBV5-6 with TRBJ2-7; D unresolved. The germline V and J ends were trimmed by 3 bases and 1 base, with 8 bases remaining between them. This CDR3 is 13 amino acids long. CDR1 and CDR2 (germline): SGHDT, YYEEEE. CDR3 DNA sequence: TGTGCCAGCAGCTGGCGAGGTTCCTACGAGCAGTACTTC. Translation: CASSWRGSYEQYF.

The chain uses TRBV11-2 and TRBJ1-3; maybe TRBD1 (5 bases). V was clipped by 5 bases and J by 6 bases, with 23 bases between them. The CDR3 is made up of 17 amino acids. Germline CDR1 is SGHAT and CDR2 is FQNNGV. The CDR3 region is CASSPSIGQGGENTIYF. The CDR3 coding sequence is TGTGCCAGCAGCCCTTCCATCGGGCAGGGAGGCGAAAACACCATATATTTT.

On this clone itself: A read error may explain this, as a much larger clone is one base away. The chain links TRBV7-2 to TRBJ1-2; D remains unclear. The CDR3 length is 15 residues. Germline lookup yields CDR1 SGHTA and CDR2 FQGNSA. CDR3 sequence (DNA): TGTGTCAGCAGCTTAGTCGGCTTTCCTAACTATGGCTACACCTTC. Translation gives CVSSLVGFPNYGYTF.

This clone was picked up a small number of times. The chain uses TRBV5-5 and TRBJ1-1; 9 bases are shared with TRBD1. Germline V gene data show CDR1 as SGHKS and CDR2 as YYEKEE (reference sequence). There are 16 residues in the CDR3. The ends lost 1 base at V and 5 bases at J; junction bases unmatched: 9. In nucleotides, the CDR3 is TGTGCCAGCAGCTTGAGACAGGGGGATATGTGGACTGAAGCTTTCTTT. This translates into CASSLRQGDMWTEAFF.

In its sample, this clone was seen a few times. The J gene is TRBJ1-1, the V gene TRBV6-4; D unclear. Germline V gene data show CDR1 as MRHNA and CDR2 as SNTAGT. V dropped 4 bases and J dropped 4 bases, with 10 bases sitting between them. The CDR3 sequence is 13 residues long. The CDR3 DNA reads TGTGCCAGCAGTGCCGAAGGTCCCACTGAAGCTTTCTTT. It is translated as CASSAEGPTEAFF.

This clone is deemed medium-sized. The sample carries other DNA sequences with the same CDR3. The V gene is TRBV5-1, the J gene TRBJ2-7, with D unclear. Germline V lookup: CDR1 SGHRS, CDR2 YFSETQ. The CDR3 extends over 13 amino acids. V lost 2 bases, J lost 6 bases, and 12 bases lay in between. CDR3 sequence: CASSFGPVGEQYF. The CDR3 DNA follows: TGCGCCAGCAGCTTCGGACCGGTTGGCGAGCAGTACTTC. The variable domain in full, completed from reference TRBV5-1 and TRBJ2-7, reads KAGVTQTPRYLIKTRGQQVTLSCSPISGHRSVSWYQQTPGQGLQFLFEYFSETQRNKGNFPGRFSGRQFSNSRSEMNVSTLELGDSALYLCASSFGPVGEQYFGPGTRLTVT.

This clone is classed as medium-sized. V and J are TRBV4-2 and TRBJ2-7; D might be TRBD1 or TRBD2, each matching 5 bases. Trimming shortened V by 0 bases and J by 2 bases, and 17 bases separated the two germline ends. The CDR3 is 17 amino acids. CDR1 and CDR2 (germline): LGHNA, YNFKEQ. Here the CDR3 DNA reads TGTGCCAGCAGCCAAGATAAATTTCAGGGACCAACCTACGAGCAGTACTTC. It yields the protein CASSQDKFQGPTYEQYF.